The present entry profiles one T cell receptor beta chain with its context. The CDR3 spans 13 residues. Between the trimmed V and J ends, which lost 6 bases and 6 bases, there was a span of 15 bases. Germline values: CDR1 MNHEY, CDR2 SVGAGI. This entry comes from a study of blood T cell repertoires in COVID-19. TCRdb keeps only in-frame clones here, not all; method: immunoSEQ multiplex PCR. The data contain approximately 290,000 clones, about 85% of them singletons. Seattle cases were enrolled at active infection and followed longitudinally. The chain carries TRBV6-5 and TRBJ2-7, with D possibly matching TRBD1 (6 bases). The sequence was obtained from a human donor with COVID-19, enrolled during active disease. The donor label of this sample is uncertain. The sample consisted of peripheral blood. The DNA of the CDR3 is TGTGCCAGCAGCACGACCGGGACATCCGAGCAGTACTTC. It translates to CASSTTGTSEQYF.